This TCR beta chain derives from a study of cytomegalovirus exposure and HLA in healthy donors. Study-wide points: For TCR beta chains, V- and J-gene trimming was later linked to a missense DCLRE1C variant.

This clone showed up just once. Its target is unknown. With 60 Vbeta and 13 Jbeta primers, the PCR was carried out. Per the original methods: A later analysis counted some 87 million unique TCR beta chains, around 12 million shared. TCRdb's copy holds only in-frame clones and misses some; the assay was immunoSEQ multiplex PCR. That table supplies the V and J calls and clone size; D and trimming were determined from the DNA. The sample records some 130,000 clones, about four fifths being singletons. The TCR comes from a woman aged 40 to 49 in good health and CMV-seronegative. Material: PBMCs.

CDR3 in DNA: TGTGCCAGCAGCTTCCGCCGACTAGCGTTCGGCGGGGAGCTGTTTTTT. Amino acid sequence: CASSFRRLAFGGELFF. The chain has TRBV5-6 and TRBJ2-2, with 8 bases matching TRBD2. V was clipped by 2 bases and J by 7 bases; unmatched bases: 10. The CDR3 runs 16 residues. Germline V gives CDR1 SGHDT, CDR2 YYEEEE.